The text below deals with one TCR beta chain. The antigen is unknown. The record originates from a study of Ad26.COV2.S vaccination and SARS-CoV-2 variants. Study-wide results and caveats: Total T cell responses, in the TCR breadth and depth analyses, may have been underestimated. A substantial breadth of spike-specific CD8+ and CD4+ T cell responses after vaccination has been reported.

CDR3 size: 17 residues. Germline CDR1 MGHRA, CDR2 YSYEKL. Trimming cost V 3 bases and J 0 bases, with 14 bases left between them. TCRdb keeps only in-frame clones here, not all; method: immunoSEQ multiplex PCR. The repertoire holds roughly 380,000 clones, with about 90% as singletons. This sample comprised peripheral blood, obtained after recovery from COVID-19. This receptor was identified in a human donor who had recovered from COVID-19. The chain is built from TRBV4-1 and TRBJ2-2; a possible D gene is TRBD1 (6 bases). The CDR3 DNA reads TGCGCCAGCAGCCAGGTGACAGGCAGACCGAACACCGGGGAGCTGTTTTTT. Its protein is CASSQVTGRPNTGELFF.